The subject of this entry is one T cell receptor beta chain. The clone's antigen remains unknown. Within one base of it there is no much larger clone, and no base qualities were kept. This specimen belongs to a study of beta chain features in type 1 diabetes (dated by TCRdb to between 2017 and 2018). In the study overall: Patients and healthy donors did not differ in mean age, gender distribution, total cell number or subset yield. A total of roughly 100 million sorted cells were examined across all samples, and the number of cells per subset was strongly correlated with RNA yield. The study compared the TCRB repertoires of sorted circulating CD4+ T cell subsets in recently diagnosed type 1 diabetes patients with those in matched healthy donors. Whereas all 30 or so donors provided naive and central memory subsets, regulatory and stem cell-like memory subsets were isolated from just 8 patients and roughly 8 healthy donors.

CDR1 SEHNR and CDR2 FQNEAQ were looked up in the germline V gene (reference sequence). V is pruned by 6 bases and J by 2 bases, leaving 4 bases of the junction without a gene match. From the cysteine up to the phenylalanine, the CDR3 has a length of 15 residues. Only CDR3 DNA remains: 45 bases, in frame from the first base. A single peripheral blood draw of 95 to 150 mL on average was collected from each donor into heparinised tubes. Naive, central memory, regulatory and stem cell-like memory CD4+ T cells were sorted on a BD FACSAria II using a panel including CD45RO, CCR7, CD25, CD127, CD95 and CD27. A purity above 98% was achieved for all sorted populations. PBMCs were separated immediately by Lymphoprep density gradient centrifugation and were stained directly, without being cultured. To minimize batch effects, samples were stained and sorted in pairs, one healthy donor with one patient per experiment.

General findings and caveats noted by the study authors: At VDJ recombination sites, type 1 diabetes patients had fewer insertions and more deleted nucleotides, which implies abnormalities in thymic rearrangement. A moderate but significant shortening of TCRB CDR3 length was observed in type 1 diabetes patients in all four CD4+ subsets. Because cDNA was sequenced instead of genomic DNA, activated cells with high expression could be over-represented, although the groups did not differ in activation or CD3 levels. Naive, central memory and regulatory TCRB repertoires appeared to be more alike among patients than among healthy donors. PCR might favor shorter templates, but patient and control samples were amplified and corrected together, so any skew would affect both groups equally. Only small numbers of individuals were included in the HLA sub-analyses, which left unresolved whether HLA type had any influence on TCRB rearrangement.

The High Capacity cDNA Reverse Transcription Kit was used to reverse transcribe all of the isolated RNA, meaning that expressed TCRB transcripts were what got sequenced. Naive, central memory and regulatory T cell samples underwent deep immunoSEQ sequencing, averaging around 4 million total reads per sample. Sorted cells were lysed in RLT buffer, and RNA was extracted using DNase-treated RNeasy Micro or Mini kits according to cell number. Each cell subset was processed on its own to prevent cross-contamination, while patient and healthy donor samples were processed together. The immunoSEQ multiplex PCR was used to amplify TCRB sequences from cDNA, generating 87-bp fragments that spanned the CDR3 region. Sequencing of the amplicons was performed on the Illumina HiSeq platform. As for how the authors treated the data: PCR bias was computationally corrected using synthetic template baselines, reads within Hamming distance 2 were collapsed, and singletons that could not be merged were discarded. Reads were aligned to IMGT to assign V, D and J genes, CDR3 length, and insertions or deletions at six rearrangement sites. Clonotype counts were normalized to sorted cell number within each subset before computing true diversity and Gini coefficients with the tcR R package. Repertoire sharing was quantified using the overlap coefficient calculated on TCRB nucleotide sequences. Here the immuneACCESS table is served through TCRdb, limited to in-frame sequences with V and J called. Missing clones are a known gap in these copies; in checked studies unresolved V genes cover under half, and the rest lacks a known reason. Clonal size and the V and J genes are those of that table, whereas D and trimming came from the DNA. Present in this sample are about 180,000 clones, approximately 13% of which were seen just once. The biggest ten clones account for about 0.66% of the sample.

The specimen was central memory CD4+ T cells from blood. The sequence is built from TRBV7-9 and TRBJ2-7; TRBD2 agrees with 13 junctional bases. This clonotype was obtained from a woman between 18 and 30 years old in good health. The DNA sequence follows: TGTGCCAGCAGAGGGACTAGCGGGGTTACCTACGAGCAGTACTTC. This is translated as CASRGTSGVTYEQYF.